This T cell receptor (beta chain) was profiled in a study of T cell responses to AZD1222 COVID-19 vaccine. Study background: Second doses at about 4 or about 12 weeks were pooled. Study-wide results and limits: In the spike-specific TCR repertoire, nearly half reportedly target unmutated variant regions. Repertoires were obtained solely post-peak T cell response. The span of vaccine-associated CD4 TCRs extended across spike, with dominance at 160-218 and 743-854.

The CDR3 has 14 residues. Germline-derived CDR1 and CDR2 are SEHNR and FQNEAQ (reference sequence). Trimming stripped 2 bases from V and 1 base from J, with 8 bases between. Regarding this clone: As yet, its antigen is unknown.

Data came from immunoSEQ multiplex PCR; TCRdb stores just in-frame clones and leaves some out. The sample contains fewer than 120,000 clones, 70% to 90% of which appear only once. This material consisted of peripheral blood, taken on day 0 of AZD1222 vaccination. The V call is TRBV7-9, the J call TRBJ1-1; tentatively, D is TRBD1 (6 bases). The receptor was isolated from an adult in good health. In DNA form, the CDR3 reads TGTGCCAGCAGCTTAATCAGGGGGAACACTGAAGCTTTCTTT. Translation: CASSLIRGNTEAFF.